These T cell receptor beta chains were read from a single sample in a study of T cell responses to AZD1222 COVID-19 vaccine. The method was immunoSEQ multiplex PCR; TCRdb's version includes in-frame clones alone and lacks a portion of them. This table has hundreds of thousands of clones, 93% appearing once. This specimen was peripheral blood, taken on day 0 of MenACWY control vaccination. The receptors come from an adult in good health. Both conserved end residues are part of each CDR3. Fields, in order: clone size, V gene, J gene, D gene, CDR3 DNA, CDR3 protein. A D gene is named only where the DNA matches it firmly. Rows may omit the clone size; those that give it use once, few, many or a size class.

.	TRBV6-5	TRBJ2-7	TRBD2	TGTGCCAGCAGTTACTCAGCGGGGGGCTACCACGAGCAGTACTTC	CASSYSAGGYHEQYF
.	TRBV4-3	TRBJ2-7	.	TGCGCCAGCAGCCAAGTGGAAGGCCGGCGCGAGCAGTACTTC	CASSQVEGRREQYF
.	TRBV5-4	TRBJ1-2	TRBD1	TGTGCCAGCAGCTTGGACAGGGGGACGGATGGCTACACCTTC	CASSLDRGTDGYTF
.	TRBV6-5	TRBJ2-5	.	TGTGCCAGCAGTTCAACCTGGGACAAAGAGACCCAGTACTTC	CASSSTWDKETQYF
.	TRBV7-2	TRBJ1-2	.	TGTGCCAGCAGCTTGAGGGGGACTAACTATGGCTACACCTTC	CASSLRGTNYGYTF
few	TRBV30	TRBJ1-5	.	TGTGCCTGGACTACTCGGAGGGGCCAGCCCCAGCATTTT	CAWTTRRGQPQHF
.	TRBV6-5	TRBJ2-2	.	TGTGCCAGCAGGCCGGGGGACAAACTCACCGGGGAGCTGTTTTTT	CASRPGDKLTGELFF
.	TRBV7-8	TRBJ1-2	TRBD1	TGTGCCAGCAGCTTAGGGACAGGGACCCAAAACTATGGCTACACCTTC	CASSLGTGTQNYGYTF
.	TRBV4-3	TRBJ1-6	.	TGCGCCAGCAGCCAGGAAGGGGCGCCAGGAGAAAACCTCCACTTT	CASSQEGAPGENLHF
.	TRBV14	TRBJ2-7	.	TGTGCCAGCAGCCACGACACTCCCTACGAGCAGTACTTC	CASSHDTPYEQYF